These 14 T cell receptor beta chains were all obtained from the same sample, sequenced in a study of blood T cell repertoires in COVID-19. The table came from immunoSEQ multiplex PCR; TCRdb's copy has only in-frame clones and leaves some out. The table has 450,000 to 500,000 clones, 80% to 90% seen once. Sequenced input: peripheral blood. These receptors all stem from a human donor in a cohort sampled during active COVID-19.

As DNA, the CDR3 is TGCGCCAGCAGCTCCCGCGTGTCCTGGCAGGGGTATGGCACTGAAGCTTTCTTT. Translation: CASSSRVSWQGYGTEAFF. The V and J genes are TRBV5-1 and TRBJ1-1; maybe TRBD1 (6 bases). This CDR3 contains 18 residues. Trimming left V 3 bases short and J 4 bases short, with 25 bases between. Germline V gene sequence: CDR1 SGHRS, CDR2 YFSETQ.

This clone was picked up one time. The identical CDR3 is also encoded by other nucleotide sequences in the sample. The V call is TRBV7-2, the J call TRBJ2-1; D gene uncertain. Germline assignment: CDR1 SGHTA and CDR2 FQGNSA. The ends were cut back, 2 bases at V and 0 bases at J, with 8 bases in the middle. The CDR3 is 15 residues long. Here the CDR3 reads CASSLNSGSYNEQFF. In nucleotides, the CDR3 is TGTGCCAGCAGCTTAAACTCTGGCTCCTACAATGAGCAGTTCTTC. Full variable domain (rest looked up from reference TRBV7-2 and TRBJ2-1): GAGVSQSPSNKVTEKGKDVELRCDPISGHTALYWYRQSLGQGLEFLIYFQGNSAPDKSGLPSDRFSAERTGGSVSTLTIQRTQQEDSAVYLCASSLNSGSYNEQFFGPGTRLTVL.

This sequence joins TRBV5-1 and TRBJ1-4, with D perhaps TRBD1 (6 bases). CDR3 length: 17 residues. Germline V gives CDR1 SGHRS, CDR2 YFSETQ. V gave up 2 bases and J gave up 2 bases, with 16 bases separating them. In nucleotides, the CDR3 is TGCGCCAGCAGCTTTCCAACAGGGAGTGAGACTAATGAAAAACTGTTTTTT. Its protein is CASSFPTGSETNEKLFF.

CDR3 sequence: CASSFARSPPYEQYF. In DNA form, the CDR3 reads TGTGCCAGCAGCTTTGCGCGGAGCCCACCCTACGAGCAGTACTTC. The chain combines TRBV7-3 with TRBJ2-7; D unresolved. This CDR3 is 15 amino acids long. Trimming removed 3 bases at V and 2 bases at J, with 14 bases between. Germline CDR1 SGHTA, CDR2 FQGTGA.

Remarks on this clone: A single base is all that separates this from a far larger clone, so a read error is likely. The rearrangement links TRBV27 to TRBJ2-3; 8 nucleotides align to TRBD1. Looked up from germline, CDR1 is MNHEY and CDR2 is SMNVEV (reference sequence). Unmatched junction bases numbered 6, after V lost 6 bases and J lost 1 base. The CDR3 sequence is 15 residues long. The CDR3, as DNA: TGTGCCAGCAGCCCCCCGGACAGGGGCACAGATACGCAGTATTTT. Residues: CASSPPDRGTDTQYF.

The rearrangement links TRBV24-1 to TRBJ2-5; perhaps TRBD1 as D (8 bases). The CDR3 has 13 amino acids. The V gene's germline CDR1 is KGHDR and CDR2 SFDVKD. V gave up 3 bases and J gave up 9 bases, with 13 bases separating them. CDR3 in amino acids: CATSDLQGGAQYF. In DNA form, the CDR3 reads TGTGCCACCAGTGATCTACAGGGGGGGGCCCAGTACTTC.

The CDR3 spells CASSFTGTGGGYEQYF. CDR3 nucleotides: TGCGCCAGCAGTTTCACCGGGACAGGGGGCGGGTACGAGCAGTACTTC. The chain carries TRBV4-1 and TRBJ2-7, with TRBD1 matching over 12 bases. After removal of 6 bases from V and 4 bases from J, the junction contained 10 bases not matched to a gene. Germline V lookup: CDR1 MGHRA, CDR2 YSYEKL. The CDR3 has 16 residues.

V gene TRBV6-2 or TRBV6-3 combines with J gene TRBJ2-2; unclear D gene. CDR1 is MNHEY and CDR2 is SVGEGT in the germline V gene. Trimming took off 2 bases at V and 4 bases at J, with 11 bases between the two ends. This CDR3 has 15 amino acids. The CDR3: CASSYPNLPTGELFF. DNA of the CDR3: TGTGCCAGCAGTTACCCCAACTTACCCACCGGGGAGCTGTTTTTT.

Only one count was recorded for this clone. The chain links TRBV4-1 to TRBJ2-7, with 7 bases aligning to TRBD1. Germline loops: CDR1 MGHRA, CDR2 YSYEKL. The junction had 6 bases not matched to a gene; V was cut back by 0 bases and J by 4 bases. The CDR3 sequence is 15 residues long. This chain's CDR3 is CASSQDEGARYEQYF. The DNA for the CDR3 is TGCGCCAGCAGCCAAGATGAGGGGGCTCGGTACGAGCAGTACTTC.

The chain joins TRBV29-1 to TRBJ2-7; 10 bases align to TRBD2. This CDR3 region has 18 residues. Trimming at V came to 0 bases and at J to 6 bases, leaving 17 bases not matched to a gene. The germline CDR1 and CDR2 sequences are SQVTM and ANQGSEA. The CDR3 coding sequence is TGCAGCGTTGAAGACCCCAGGGCGAGCGGGAGGGCCGCCGGCGAGCAGTACTTC. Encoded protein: CSVEDPRASGRAAGEQYF.

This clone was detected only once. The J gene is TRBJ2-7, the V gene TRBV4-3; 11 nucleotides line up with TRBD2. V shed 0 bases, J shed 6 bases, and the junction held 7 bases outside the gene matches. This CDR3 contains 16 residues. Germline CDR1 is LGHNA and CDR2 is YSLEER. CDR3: CASSQDLGLAGVEQYF. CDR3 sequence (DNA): TGCGCCAGCAGCCAAGATCTCGGACTAGCGGGTGTCGAGCAGTACTTC.

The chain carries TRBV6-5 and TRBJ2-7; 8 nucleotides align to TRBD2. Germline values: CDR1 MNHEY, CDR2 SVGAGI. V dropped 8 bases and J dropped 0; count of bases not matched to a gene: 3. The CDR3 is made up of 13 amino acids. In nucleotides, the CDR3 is TGTGCCAGCTTTAGCGGGGTCTCCTACGAGCAGTACTTC. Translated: CASFSGVSYEQYF.

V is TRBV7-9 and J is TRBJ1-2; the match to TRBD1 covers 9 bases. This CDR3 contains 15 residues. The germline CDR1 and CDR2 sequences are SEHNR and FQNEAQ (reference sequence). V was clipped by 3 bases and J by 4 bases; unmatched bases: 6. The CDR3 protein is CASSFGQGITYGYTF. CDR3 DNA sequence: TGTGCCAGCAGCTTTGGACAGGGGATTACCTATGGCTACACCTTC.

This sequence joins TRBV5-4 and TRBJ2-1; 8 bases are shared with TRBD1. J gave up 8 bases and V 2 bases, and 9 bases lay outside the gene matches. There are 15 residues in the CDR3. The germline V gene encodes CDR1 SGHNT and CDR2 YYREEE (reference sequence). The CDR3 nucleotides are TGTGCCAGCAGCTTTTTCGACAGGGGTATGGATGAGCAGTTCTTC. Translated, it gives CASSFFDRGMDEQFF.